Shown below are 12 T cell receptor beta chains from a single sample sequenced in a study of blood T cell repertoires in COVID-19. Profiled with immunoSEQ multiplex PCR; TCRdb holds only in-frame clones, not every one. Among some 85,000 clones listed, about four fifths were seen once. Source material: peripheral blood. Every receptor here comes from an older man with COVID-19, enrolled during active disease.

The chain uses TRBV11-2 and TRBJ1-2; no reliable D call. This CDR3 region has 14 residues. The V and J ends lost 5 bases and 6 bases respectively, with 16 bases between them. Germline loops: CDR1 SGHAT, CDR2 FQNNGV. For the CDR3, the DNA is TGTGCCAGCAGCCCAGTGACGGGAACGCATGGCTACACCTTC. It specifies CASSPVTGTHGYTF. The complete variable domain, with remaining parts taken from reference TRBV11-2 and TRBJ1-2, reads EAGVAQSPRYKIIEKRQSVAFWCNPISGHATLYWYQQILGQGPKLLIQFQNNGVVDDSQLPKDRFSAERLKGVDSTLKIQPAKLEDSAVYLCASSPVTGTHGYTFGSGTRLTVV.

This clone was seen a handful of times. The gene calls are TRBV11-3 and TRBJ2-1; 9 bases are shared with TRBD1. Germline trimming cut 3 bases from V and 5 bases from J; bases unmatched to any gene: 5. CDR1 is SGHNT, CDR2 YENEEA, per germline. The CDR3 extends over 15 amino acids. In DNA form, the CDR3 reads TGTGCCAGCAGCTTCACAGGGGGCCAGAACAATGAGCAGTTCTTC. Its translation: CASSFTGGQNNEQFF. The complete variable domain, with remaining parts taken from reference TRBV11-3 and TRBJ2-1, reads EAGVVQSPRYKIIEKKQPVAFWCNPISGHNTLYWYLQNLGQGPELLIRYENEEAVDDSQLPKDRFSAERLKGVDSTLKIQPAELGDSAVYLCASSFTGGQNNEQFFGPGTRLTVL.

The chain recombines TRBV5-1 with TRBJ1-1; D ambiguous. The V end lost 1 base, the J end lost 0 bases, and 10 bases lay between the germline ends. In germline, CDR1 is SGHRS, CDR2 YFSETQ. The CDR3 sequence is 15 residues long. CDR3 region: CASSLTGLMNTEAFF. The DNA for the CDR3 is TGCGCCAGCAGCTTGACGGGGTTGATGAACACTGAAGCTTTCTTT.

V and J are TRBV6-6 and TRBJ1-5; 8 nucleotides agree with TRBD1. There are 16 residues in the CDR3. Germline values: CDR1 MNHNY, CDR2 SVGAGI (reference sequence). Unmatched junction bases numbered 6, after V lost 3 bases and J lost 2 bases. The CDR3 sequence is CASSYTGTGGNQPQHF. The CDR3 DNA reads TGTGCCAGCAGTTATACCGGGACAGGCGGCAATCAGCCCCAGCATTTT.

This sequence joins TRBV11-3 and TRBJ1-3, with D perhaps TRBD1 (5 bases). The CDR3 covers 14 residues. Germline values: CDR1 SGHNT, CDR2 YENEEA. Trimming stripped 5 bases from V and 0 bases from J, with 8 bases between. The CDR3 DNA reads as TGTGCCAGCAGCGCGGGGCACTCTGGAAACACCATATATTTT. It codes for CASSAGHSGNTIYF.

The rearrangement joins TRBV28 to TRBJ2-1, with 9 bases identical to TRBD1. This CDR3 spans 13 amino acids. CDR1 and CDR2 from the germline V gene are MDHEN and SYDVKM. V gave up 8 bases and J gave up 6 bases; unmatched junction bases: 5. Written as DNA, the CDR3 is TGTGCCAGCGGGACAGGGTCATCCAATGAGCAGTTCTTC. It translates to CASGTGSSNEQFF.

The rearrangement uses TRBV19 and TRBJ1-2; D not resolved. This CDR3 spans 13 amino acids. V lost 3 bases to trimming and J lost 8 bases, with 13 bases between them. CDR1 LNHDA and CDR2 SQIVND come from the germline V gene (reference sequence). The CDR3 spells CASSILLSEGYTF. CDR3 nucleotides: TGTGCCAGTAGTATTCTTTTGAGTGAGGGCTACACCTTC. Complete variable domain (other parts from reference TRBV19 and TRBJ1-2): DGGITQSPKYLFRKEGQNVTLSCEQNLNHDAMYWYRQDPGQGLRLIYYSQIVNDFQKGDIAEGYSVSREKKESFPLTVTSAQKNPTAFYLCASSILLSEGYTFGSGTRLTVV.

This chain joins TRBV5-6 and TRBJ1-4, with TRBD1 matching over 9 bases. Trimming cost V 2 bases and J 4 bases; bases outside gene matches: 3. The CDR3 consists of 15 residues. The germline CDR1 and CDR2 sequences are SGHDT and YYEEEE. In DNA form, the CDR3 reads TGTGCCAGCAGCTTACGACAGGGGGTTAATGAAAAACTGTTTTTT. This sequence encodes CASSLRQGVNEKLFF.

The chain carries TRBV3-1 (or the pseudogene TRBV3-2) and TRBJ2-5; 13 bases align to TRBD2. The V and J ends lost 1 base and 2 bases, in that order; junction bases with no gene match: 4. The CDR3 has 17 amino acids. CDR1 and CDR2 (germline): LGHDT, YNNKEL (reference sequence). The CDR3 DNA reads as TGTGCCAGCAGCCAAGTTAGGACTAGCGGGAGTCAAGAGACCCAGTACTTC. Translating it yields CASSQVRTSGSQETQYF.

The V gene is TRBV12-5, the J gene TRBJ2-5; unclear D gene. Germline assignment: CDR1 LGHNT and CDR2 FRNRAP. The CDR3 has 15 amino acids. V was cut by 5 bases and J by 2 bases, with 15 bases left in between. CDR3 in DNA: TGTGCTAGTGGTGTTCCTCCCACTCTTCAAGAGACCCAGTACTTC. It specifies CASGVPPTLQETQYF.

This clone was counted once. V is TRBV25-1 and J is TRBJ2-7; 11 bases align to TRBD2. V lost 5 bases and J lost 2; bases outside the gene matches: 2. Germline V lookup: CDR1 MGHDK, CDR2 SYGVNS. This CDR3 spans 14 amino acids. The CDR3 loop reads CASSRLAGPYEQYF. CDR3 sequence (DNA): TGTGCCAGCAGTCGACTAGCGGGGCCCTACGAGCAGTACTTC.

This clone was seen a few times. V is TRBV5-5 and J is TRBJ2-7; TRBD1 matches 7 bases. Germline values: CDR1 SGHKS, CDR2 YYEKEE (reference sequence). This CDR3 spans 13 amino acids. Trimming cost V 5 bases and J 5 bases; bases outside gene matches: 7. This CDR3 is CASSFDRAHEQYF. CDR3 coding DNA: TGTGCCAGCAGTTTTGACAGGGCCCACGAGCAGTACTTC.